This entry lists 13 T cell receptor beta chains sequenced from one sample in a study of T cells after yellow fever vaccination. TCRdb re-analysed the 5' RACE reads in MiXCR, keeping a single row per CDR3 protein. The sample lists approximately 550,000 distinct CDR3 sequences, less than 20% occurring once. The sample in question was PBMCs, obtained 15 days after the yellow fever booster vaccination. These TCRs come from a young man who received the YFV17D yellow fever vaccine.

The chain links TRBV3-1 to TRBJ2-7; D is tentatively TRBD1 or TRBD2 (5 bases each). The CDR3 runs 14 residues. V lost 1 base and J lost 2, with 9 bases in between. The germline V gene has CDR1 LGHDT and CDR2 YNNKEL (reference sequence). The CDR3 loop reads CASSQGGEAYEQYF. The CDR3, as DNA: TGTGCCAGCAGCCAAGGAGGGGAAGCCTACGAGCAGTACTTC.

This clonotype has a handful of counts. The V call is TRBV25-1, the J call TRBJ2-3, with 10 bases matching TRBD2. J lost 1 base, V lost 6 bases, and 4 bases had no gene match. The CDR3 runs to 15 residues. Germline loops: CDR1 MGHDK, CDR2 SYGVNS. CDR3: CASSLAGEGTDTQYF. Here the CDR3 DNA reads TGTGCCAGCAGCCTAGCGGGAGAGGGCACAGATACGCAGTATTTT.

This sequence joins TRBV6-2 or TRBV6-3 and TRBJ2-1, with TRBD2 matching over 10 bases. Trimming at V came to 2 bases and at J to 8 bases, leaving 6 bases not matched to a gene. This CDR3 is built from 15 residues. Germline CDR1 is MNHEY and CDR2 is SVGEGT. CDR3 bases: TGTGCCAGCAGTTACGGGACTAGCGTCGAGGATGAGCAGTTCTTC. Amino acid sequence: CASSYGTSVEDEQFF.

This chain links TRBV5-5 with TRBJ2-2; TRBD2 matches at 8 bases. This CDR3 is built from 16 residues. Germline values: CDR1 SGHKS, CDR2 YYEKEE (reference sequence). V was clipped by 4 bases and J by 6 bases; unmatched bases: 11. CDR3 sequence: CASSPNGRGSAGELFF. CDR3 nucleotide sequence: TGTGCCAGCAGCCCGAACGGGAGGGGGTCGGCCGGGGAGCTGTTTTTT.

This clonotype appeared a few times. V usage is TRBV15 and J usage is TRBJ2-7, with D possibly TRBD2 on 6 matching bases. This CDR3 spans 16 amino acids. The germline V and J ends were trimmed by 5 bases and 5 bases, with 22 bases remaining between them. The V gene's germline CDR1 is LNHNV and CDR2 YYDKDF (reference sequence). CDR3 residues: CATSYGRGNSQDEQYF. The DNA of the CDR3 is TGTGCCACCAGCTACGGTCGCGGGAACTCCCAGGACGAGCAGTACTTC. The whole variable domain, remainder taken from reference TRBV15 and TRBJ2-7, is DAMVIQNPRYQVTQFGKPVTLSCSQTLNHNVMYWYQQKSSQAPKLLFHYYDKDFNNEADTPDNFQSRRPNTSFCFLDIRSPGLGDTAMYLCATSYGRGNSQDEQYFGPGTRLTVT.

This clonotype came up a few times. V gene TRBV6-1 combines with J gene TRBJ1-5; TRBD1 might be the D (6 bases). With 3 bases removed from V and 5 bases from J, the gap between germline ends came to 14 bases. Germline values: CDR1 MNHNS, CDR2 SASEGT. The CDR3 consists of 15 residues. The CDR3, as DNA: TGTGCCAGCAGTGAGGGCGGAGGGGGATATCAGCCCCAGCATTTT. It is translated as CASSEGGGGYQPQHF.

This clonotype has a handful of counts. This sequence joins TRBV11-2 and TRBJ2-1; D is possibly TRBD1 (6 bases). CDR1 and CDR2 from the germline V gene are SGHAT and FQNNGV. Trimming took off 0 bases at V and 0 bases at J, with 12 bases between the two ends. The CDR3 is 17 residues long. CDR3 sequence: CASSLDGTPSSYNEQFF. The CDR3 DNA reads TGTGCCAGCAGCTTAGACGGGACACCGAGCTCCTACAATGAGCAGTTCTTC.

This clonotype was seen more than once but under ten times. The chain uses TRBV6-5 and TRBJ2-5, with no clear D. Trimming shortened V by 4 bases and J by 5 bases, and 11 bases separated the two germline ends. CDR3 length: 13 amino acids. Germline values: CDR1 MNHEY, CDR2 SVGAGI. In DNA, the CDR3 is TGTGCCAGCAGTTTCCAGCGAAGGGAGACCCAGTACTTC. It is translated as CASSFQRRETQYF.

The CDR3 protein is CANSRDSNEQFF. The CDR3 nucleotides read TGTGCCAATTCGCGGGACTCCAATGAGCAGTTCTTC. V gene TRBV7-9 combines with J gene TRBJ2-1; tentatively, D is TRBD2 (6 bases). The CDR3 extends over 12 amino acids. Deletions cut 10 bases from V and 6 bases from J, with 13 bases between. The germline CDR1 and CDR2 sequences are SEHNR and FQNEAQ (reference sequence).

In its sample, this clonotype was seen a few times. The rearrangement uses TRBV20-1 and TRBJ2-2, with 10 nucleotides matching TRBD1. The V gene's germline CDR1 is DFQATT and CDR2 SNEGSKA (reference sequence). The CDR3 has 15 amino acids. V trimming: 5 bases; J trimming: 7 bases; junction bases outside the gene matches: 10. CDR3 coding DNA: TGCAGTGCTGGCCGACAGGGGGCCGGAGGCGGGGAGCTGTTTTTT. It yields the protein CSAGRQGAGGGELFF.

This clonotype was counted a few times. This chain connects TRBV20-1 to TRBJ2-3, with D uncertain. The CDR3 totals 13 residues. In germline, CDR1 is DFQATT, CDR2 SNEGSKA (reference sequence). V was trimmed by 1 base and J by 3 bases, leaving 8 bases between them. CDR3 in amino acids: CSARAEGTDTQYF. CDR3 nucleotides: TGCAGTGCTAGAGCGGAAGGGACAGATACGCAGTATTTT.

This chain links TRBV27 with TRBJ1-6; D is possibly TRBD1 (5 bases). The CDR3 length is 16 residues. CDR1 MNHEY and CDR2 SMNVEV come from the germline V gene (reference sequence). V was trimmed by 7 bases and J by 0 bases, leaving 13 bases between them. The CDR3 is CASTPRGSSYNSPLHF. The CDR3 region has the DNA TGTGCCAGCACCCCTCGGGGGAGCTCCTATAATTCACCCCTCCACTTT.

This clonotype was observed a few times. The gene calls are TRBV3-1 and TRBJ2-3; D unresolved. V lost 4 bases and J 10 bases, leaving 9 bases between the germline ends. The length of the CDR3 is 11 residues. The germline gives CDR1 LGHDT, CDR2 YNNKEL (reference sequence). This CDR3 is CASSLGMAQYF. In DNA form, the CDR3 reads TGTGCCAGCAGCCTGGGGATGGCGCAGTATTTT.